This T cell receptor beta chain came from a study of identical twins. Study observations and caveats: For zero-insertion analyses, partial confounding could come from invariant MAIT and iNKT cells. For monozygotic twins, models underestimated out-of-frame TCR alpha sharing.

MiXCR, run by TCRdb on the 5' RACE reads, gives a single entry per CDR3 protein. The data contain approximately 210,000 distinct CDR3 sequences, approximately 7.1% of them seen just once; the ten biggest clones take up 13% to 15%. Deletions cut 1 base from V and 3 bases from J, with 7 bases between. CDR3 size: 14 residues. Remarks on this clonotype: What it binds is not known.

These data were likewise used in another study, on T cells expressing NK-cell markers. That source reports: Obtained from sorted CD3+CD56+NKG2C+, CD3+CD56+NKG2C- and CD3+CD56-NKG2C+ T cells were the TCR beta repertoires. Several experiments employed an anti-gamma-delta TCR antibody to confine sorting to alpha-beta TCR T cells.

The origin of this receptor is a woman aged 18-29 years in good health. The rearrangement links TRBV12-3 or TRBV12-4 to TRBJ1-5; D is unclear. The sequenced sample was CD8+ T cells sorted from blood. CDR3 nucleotides: TGTGCCAGCAGTTTAGGACACTTCAATCAGCCCCAGCATTTT. Protein sequence: CASSLGHFNQPQHF.